This TCR beta chain was found in a study of cytomegalovirus exposure and HLA in healthy donors. Sequencing was performed with immunoSEQ multiplex PCR; in TCRdb, only in-frame clones are kept and a portion is missing. The table shows about 150,000 clones, with about 90% occurring only once. The study drew the donors from its roughly 120-subject validation cohort, separate from the roughly 670-subject first cohort. With regard to this clone: Its antigen remains unknown.

Broader study findings: Reports showed the classifier diagnosing cytomegalovirus status with high specificity and sensitivity. Rare sequences made up most TCRs, while some public TCRs were found in many donors. 164 TCR beta chains were listed as cytomegalovirus-associated.

The CDR3 contains 14 residues. V lost 3 bases to trimming and J lost 5 bases, with 14 bases between them. Germline V gene lookup returns CDR1 LGHNA and CDR2 YNFKEQ. The chain has TRBV4-2 and TRBJ2-7; TRBD1 is a possible D gene (7 bases). Sequenced material: PBMCs. The source of this sequence is a woman aged 30 to 39 in good health and CMV-seropositive. The DNA for the CDR3 is TGTGCCAGCAGCCATGGAGGGGGCTACGACGAGCAGTACTTC. Protein: CASSHGGGYDEQYF.